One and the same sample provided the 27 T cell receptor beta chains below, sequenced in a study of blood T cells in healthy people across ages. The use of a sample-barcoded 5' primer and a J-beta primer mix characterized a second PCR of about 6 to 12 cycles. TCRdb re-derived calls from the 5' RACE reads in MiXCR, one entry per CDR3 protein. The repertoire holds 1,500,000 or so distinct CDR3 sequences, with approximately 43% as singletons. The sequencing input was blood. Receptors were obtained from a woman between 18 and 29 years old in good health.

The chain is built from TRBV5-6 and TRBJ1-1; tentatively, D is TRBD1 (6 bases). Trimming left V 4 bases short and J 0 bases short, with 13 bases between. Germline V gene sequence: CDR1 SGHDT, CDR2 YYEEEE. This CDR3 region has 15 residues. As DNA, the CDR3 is TGTGCCAGCAGCCGACACAGGGCCATGAACACTGAAGCTTTCTTT. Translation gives CASSRHRAMNTEAFF.

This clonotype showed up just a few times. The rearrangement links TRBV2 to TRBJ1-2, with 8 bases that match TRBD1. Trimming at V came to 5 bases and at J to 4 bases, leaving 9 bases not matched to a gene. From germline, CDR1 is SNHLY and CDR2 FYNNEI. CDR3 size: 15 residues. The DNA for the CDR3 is TGTGCCAGCAGTAGGATGGACAGGGCTATCTATGGCTACACCTTC. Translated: CASSRMDRAIYGYTF.

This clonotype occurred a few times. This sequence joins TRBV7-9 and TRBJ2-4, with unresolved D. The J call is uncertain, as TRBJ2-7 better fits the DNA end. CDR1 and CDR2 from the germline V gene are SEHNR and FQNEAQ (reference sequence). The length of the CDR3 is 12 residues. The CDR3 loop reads CASSYDYYEQYF. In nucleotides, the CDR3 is TGTGCCAGCAGCTACGATTACTACGAGCAGTACTTC.

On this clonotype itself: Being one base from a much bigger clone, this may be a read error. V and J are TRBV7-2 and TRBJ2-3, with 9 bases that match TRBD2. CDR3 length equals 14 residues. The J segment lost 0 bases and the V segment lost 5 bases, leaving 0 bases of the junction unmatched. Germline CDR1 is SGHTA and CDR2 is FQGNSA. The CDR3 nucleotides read TGTACCAGCAGCACTAGCGGGAGCACAGATACGCAGTATTTT. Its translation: CTSSTSGSTDTQYF.

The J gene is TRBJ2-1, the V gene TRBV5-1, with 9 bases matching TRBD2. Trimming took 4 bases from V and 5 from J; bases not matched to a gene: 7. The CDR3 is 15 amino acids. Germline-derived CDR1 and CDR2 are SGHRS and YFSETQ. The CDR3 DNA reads TGCGCCAGCAGCCACCTAGCGGGGAGGCACAATGAGCAGTTCTTC. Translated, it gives CASSHLAGRHNEQFF. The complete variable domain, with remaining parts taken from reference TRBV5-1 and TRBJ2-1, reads KAGVTQTPRYLIKTRGQQVTLSCSPISGHRSVSWYQQTPGQGLQFLFEYFSETQRNKGNFPGRFSGRQFSNSRSEMNVSTLELGDSALYLCASSHLAGRHNEQFFGPGTRLTVL.

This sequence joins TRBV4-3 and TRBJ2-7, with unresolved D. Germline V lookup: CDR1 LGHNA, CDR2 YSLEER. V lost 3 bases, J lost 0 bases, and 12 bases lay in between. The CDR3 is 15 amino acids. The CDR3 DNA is TGCGCCAGCAGCCATCGTACCAGACCCTCCTACGAGCAGTACTTC. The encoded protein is CASSHRTRPSYEQYF.

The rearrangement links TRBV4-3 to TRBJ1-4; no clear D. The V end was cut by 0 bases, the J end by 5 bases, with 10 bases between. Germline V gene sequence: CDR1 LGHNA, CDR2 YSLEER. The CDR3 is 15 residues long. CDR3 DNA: TGCGCCAGCAGCCAAGATCGTCGGGAGAATGAAAAACTGTTTTTT. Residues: CASSQDRRENEKLFF.

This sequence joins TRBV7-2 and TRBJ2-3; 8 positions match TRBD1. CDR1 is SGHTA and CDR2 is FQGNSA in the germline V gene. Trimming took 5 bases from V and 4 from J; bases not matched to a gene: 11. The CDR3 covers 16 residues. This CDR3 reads CASSAGQGVRADTQYF. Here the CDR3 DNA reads TGTGCCAGCAGCGCAGGACAGGGCGTAAGAGCAGATACGCAGTATTTT.

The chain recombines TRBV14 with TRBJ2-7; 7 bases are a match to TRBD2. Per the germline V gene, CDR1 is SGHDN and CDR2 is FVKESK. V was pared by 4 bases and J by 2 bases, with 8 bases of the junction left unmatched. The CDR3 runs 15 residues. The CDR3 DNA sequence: TGTGCCAGCAGCCTACGGGCTAGCGGAGCCTACGAGCAGTACTTC. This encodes CASSLRASGAYEQYF.

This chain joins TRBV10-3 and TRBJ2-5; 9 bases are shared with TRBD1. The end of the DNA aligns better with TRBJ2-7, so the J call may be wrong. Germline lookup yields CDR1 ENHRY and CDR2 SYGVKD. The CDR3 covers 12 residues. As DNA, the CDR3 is TGTGCCATCCTGACAGGGGGTCGCGAGCAGTACTTC. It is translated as CAILTGGREQYF.

The CDR3 protein is CASSHAGTSQPQHF. In DNA, the CDR3 is TGCGCCAGCAGCCACGCGGGGACGAGCCAGCCCCAGCATTTT. The chain has TRBV4-1 and TRBJ1-5; the D gene is possibly TRBD1 (5 bases). Trimming cost V 3 bases and J 7 bases, with 13 bases left between them. The CDR3 is 14 amino acids. Germline V lookup: CDR1 MGHRA, CDR2 YSYEKL.

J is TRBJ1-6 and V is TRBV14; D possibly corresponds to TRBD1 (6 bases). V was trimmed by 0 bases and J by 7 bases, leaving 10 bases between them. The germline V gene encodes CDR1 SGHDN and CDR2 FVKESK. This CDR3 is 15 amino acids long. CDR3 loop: CASSQDQGFNSPLHF. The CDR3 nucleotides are TGTGCCAGCAGCCAAGACCAGGGGTTCAATTCACCCCTCCACTTT.

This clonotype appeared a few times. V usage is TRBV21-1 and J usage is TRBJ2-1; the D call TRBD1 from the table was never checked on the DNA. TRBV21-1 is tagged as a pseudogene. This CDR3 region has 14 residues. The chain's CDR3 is CASSKRQGRNEQFF. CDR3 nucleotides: TGTGCCAGCAGCAAACGACAGGGTAGGAATGAGCAGTTCTTC.

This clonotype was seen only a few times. As DNA, the CDR3 is TGCGCCAGCAGCGCTATGACGTCCTCCTACGAGCAGTACTTC. This sequence encodes CASSAMTSSYEQYF. The chain couples TRBV5-1 to TRBJ2-7, with unresolved D. The germline V and J ends were trimmed by 4 bases and 0 bases, with 11 bases remaining between them. CDR1 and CDR2 (germline): SGHRS, YFSETQ. CDR3 length equals 14 residues.

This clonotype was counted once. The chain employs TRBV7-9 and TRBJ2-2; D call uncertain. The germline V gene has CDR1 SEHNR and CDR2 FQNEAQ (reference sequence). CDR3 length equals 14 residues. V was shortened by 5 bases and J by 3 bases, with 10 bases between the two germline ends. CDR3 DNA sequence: TGTGCCAGCAGCGAAGCCTGGGACACCGGGGAGCTGTTTTTT. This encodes CASSEAWDTGELFF.

The CDR3 loop is CASSDQGPVTEAFF. The DNA of the CDR3 is TGTGCCAGCAGTGATCAGGGTCCGGTCACTGAAGCTTTCTTT. The chain has TRBV6-1 and TRBJ1-1; TRBD1 is a possible D gene (5 bases). The CDR3 covers 14 residues. CDR1 is MNHNS, CDR2 SASEGT, per germline. Trimming cost V 3 bases and J 4 bases, with 12 bases left between them.

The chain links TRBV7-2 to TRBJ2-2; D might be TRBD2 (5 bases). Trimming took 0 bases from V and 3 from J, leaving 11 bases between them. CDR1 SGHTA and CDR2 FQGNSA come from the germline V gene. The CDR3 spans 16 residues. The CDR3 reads CASSLAGVVDTGELFF. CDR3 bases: TGTGCCAGCAGCTTAGCGGGAGTCGTCGACACCGGGGAGCTGTTTTTT.

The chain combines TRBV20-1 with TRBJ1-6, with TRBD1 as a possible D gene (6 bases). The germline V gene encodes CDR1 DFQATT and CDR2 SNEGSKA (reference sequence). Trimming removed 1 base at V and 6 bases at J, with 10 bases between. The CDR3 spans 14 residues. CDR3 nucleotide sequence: TGCAGTGCTAGAGTACAGGGAGTTAATTCACCCCTCCACTTT. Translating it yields CSARVQGVNSPLHF.

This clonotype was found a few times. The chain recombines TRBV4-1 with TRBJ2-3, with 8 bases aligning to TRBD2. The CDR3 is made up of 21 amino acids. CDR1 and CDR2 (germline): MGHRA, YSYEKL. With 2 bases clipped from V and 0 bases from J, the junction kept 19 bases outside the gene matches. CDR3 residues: CASSQLMRGASGTTSTDTQYF. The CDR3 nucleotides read TGCGCCAGCAGCCAATTGATGCGGGGGGCTAGCGGAACAACTAGCACAGATACGCAGTATTTT.

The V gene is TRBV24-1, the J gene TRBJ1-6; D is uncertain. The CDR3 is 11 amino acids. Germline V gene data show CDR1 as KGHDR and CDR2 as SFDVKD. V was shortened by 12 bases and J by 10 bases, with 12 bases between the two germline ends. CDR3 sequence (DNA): TGTGCCGGATTGGTTGGGTCACCCCTCCACTTT. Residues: CAGLVGSPLHF.

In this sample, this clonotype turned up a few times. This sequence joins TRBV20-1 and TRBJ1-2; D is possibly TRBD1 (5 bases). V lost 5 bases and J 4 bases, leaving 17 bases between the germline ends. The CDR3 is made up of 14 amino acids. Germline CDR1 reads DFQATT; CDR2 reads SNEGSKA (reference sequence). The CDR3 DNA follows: TGCAGTGCTCCATACTCGGCAGGGCTCTATGGCTACACCTTC. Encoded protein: CSAPYSAGLYGYTF.

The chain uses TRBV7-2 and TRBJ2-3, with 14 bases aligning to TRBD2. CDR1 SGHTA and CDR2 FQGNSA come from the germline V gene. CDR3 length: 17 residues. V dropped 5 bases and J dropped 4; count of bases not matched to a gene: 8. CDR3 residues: CASSLRLAGGLADTQYF. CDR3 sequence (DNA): TGTGCCAGCAGCCTACGACTAGCGGGAGGGCTCGCAGATACGCAGTATTTT.

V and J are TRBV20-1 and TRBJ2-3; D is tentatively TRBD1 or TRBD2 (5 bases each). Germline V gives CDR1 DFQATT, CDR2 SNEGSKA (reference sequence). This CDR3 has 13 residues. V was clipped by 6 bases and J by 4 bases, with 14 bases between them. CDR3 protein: CSADRRGADTQYF. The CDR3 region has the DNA TGCAGTGCCGACCGACGGGGCGCAGATACGCAGTATTTT.

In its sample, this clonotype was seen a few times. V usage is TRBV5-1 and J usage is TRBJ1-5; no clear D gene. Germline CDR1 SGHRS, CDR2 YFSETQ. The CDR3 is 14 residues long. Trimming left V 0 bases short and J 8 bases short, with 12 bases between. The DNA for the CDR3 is TGCGCCAGCAGCTTGGGGCCGGGAAGCAAGCCCCAGCATTTT. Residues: CASSLGPGSKPQHF.

CDR3 amino acids: CSVARDGYEQYF. The DNA for the CDR3 is TGCAGCGTAGCCCGGGACGGATACGAGCAGTACTTC. The chain is built from TRBV29-1 and TRBJ2-7; D assignment may be TRBD1 or TRBD2 (5 bases each). Trimming took 6 bases from V and 4 from J, leaving 13 bases between them. Looked up from germline, CDR1 is SQVTM and CDR2 is ANQGSEA. The CDR3 extends over 12 amino acids.

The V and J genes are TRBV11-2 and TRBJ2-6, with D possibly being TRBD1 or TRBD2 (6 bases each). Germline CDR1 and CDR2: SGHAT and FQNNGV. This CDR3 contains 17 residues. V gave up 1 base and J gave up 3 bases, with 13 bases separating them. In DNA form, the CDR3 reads TGTGCCAGCAGCTTAGTCGGCAGGGGAGGTGGGGCCAACGTCCTGACTTTC. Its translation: CASSLVGRGGGANVLTF. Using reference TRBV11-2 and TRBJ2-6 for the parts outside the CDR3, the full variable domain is EAGVAQSPRYKIIEKRQSVAFWCNPISGHATLYWYQQILGQGPKLLIQFQNNGVVDDSQLPKDRFSAERLKGVDSTLKIQPAKLEDSAVYLCASSLVGRGGGANVLTFGAGSRLTVL.

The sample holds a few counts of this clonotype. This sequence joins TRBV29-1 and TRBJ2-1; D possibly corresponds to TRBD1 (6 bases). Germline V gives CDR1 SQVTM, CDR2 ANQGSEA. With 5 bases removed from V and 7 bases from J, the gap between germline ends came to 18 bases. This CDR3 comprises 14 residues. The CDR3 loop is CSVTPGHQSNEQFF. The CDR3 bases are TGCAGCGTTACGCCGGGACACCAGAGTAATGAGCAGTTCTTC.